A single sample is the source of the 5 T cell receptor beta chains below, sequenced in a study of blood T cell repertoires in COVID-19. Clones were sequenced by immunoSEQ multiplex PCR, and TCRdb holds only the in-frame ones, with some missing. The sample lists 70,000 to 90,000 clones; 70% to 80% were seen once. Sample: peripheral blood. These receptors came from a human donor in a cohort sampled during active COVID-19.

The rearrangement uses TRBV27 and TRBJ2-5, with a possible D match to TRBD2 (6 bases). V was pared by 5 bases and J by 4 bases, with 17 bases between. This CDR3 has 15 residues. Germline loops: CDR1 MNHEY, CDR2 SMNVEV (reference sequence). The CDR3 bases are TGTGCCAGCAGTATAACCGGGACTTACGGAGAGACCCAGTACTTC. It codes for CASSITGTYGETQYF.

This clone has a handful of counts. V and J are TRBV7-9 and TRBJ1-6, with no clear D. V dropped 5 bases and J dropped 8 bases, with 7 bases sitting between them. This CDR3 is built from 12 residues. Per germline, CDR1 SEHNR and CDR2 FQNEAQ (reference sequence). As DNA, the CDR3 is TGTGCCAGCAGCCGGAGTGATTCACCCCTCCACTTT. Its translation is CASSRSDSPLHF.

The chain joins TRBV18 to TRBJ2-7; unclear D gene. Germline loops: CDR1 KGHSH, CDR2 LQKENI. This CDR3 comprises 14 residues. Trimming cost V 3 bases and J 1 base, with 10 bases left between them. CDR3 sequence: CASSPLAGSYEQYF. DNA of the CDR3: TGTGCCAGCTCACCCTTGGCAGGATCCTACGAGCAGTACTTC.

Written as DNA, the CDR3 is TGTGCCAGCAGCTTAGATGCGTGGGCTGACACTGAAGCTTTCTTT. Its protein product is CASSLDAWADTEAFF. The genes are TRBV7-2 and TRBJ1-1; D gene ambiguous. The germline V and J ends were trimmed by 1 base and 3 bases, with 12 bases remaining between them. The germline CDR1 and CDR2 sequences are SGHTA and FQGNSA. The CDR3 is 15 amino acids.

The chain couples TRBV18 to TRBJ2-7; TRBD2 matches 10 bases. CDR3 length: 20 residues. Germline V gene lookup returns CDR1 KGHSH and CDR2 LQKENI. V lost 2 bases and J lost 5; bases outside the gene matches: 21. The CDR3 DNA is TGTGCCAGCTCACCAAGGGGAGCGGGAGGGCCCCTAGGAATGGTCGACGAGCAGTACTTC. This sequence encodes CASSPRGAGGPLGMVDEQYF.